Listed below are T cell receptor beta chains from one sample, sequenced in a study of blood T cell repertoires in COVID-19. Generated by immunoSEQ multiplex PCR, the TCRdb table keeps only in-frame clones and is missing some. The sample contains 250,000 to 300,000 clones, about 90% of which appear only once. Sequenced sample: peripheral blood. The receptors stem from a woman younger than 45 with COVID-19, enrolled during active disease. Both conserved end residues are part of each CDR3. Each record gives: D gene, J gene, V gene, clone size, CDR3 DNA, CDR3 protein. The D gene is left open where the match is weak. Only part of the rows carry a size: once, few, many, or a class if the clone is expanded.

NA,TRBJ1-1,TRBV7-3,NA,TGTGCCAGCAGCTTAGGCTCGTCAGGTGAAGCTTTCTTT,CASSLGSSGEAFF
NA,TRBJ2-3,TRBV5-1,once,TGCGCCAGCAGCCCACTAGGTTTAGGCACAGATACGCAGTATTTT,CASSPLGLGTDTQYF
NA,TRBJ1-5,TRBV27,few,TGTGCCAGCAGATCCCTACAGAGAAATCAGCCCCAGCATTTT,CASRSLQRNQPQHF
TRBD2,TRBJ2-3,TRBV27,NA,TGTGCCAGCAGTTTATCGATTAGCGGGCCCACAGATACGCAGTATTTT,CASSLSISGPTDTQYF
TRBD1,TRBJ2-5,TRBV5-4,NA,TGTGCCAGCAGCAAATACCGGACAGGGCAAGAGACCCAGTACTTC,CASSKYRTGQETQYF
TRBD1,TRBJ1-1,TRBV4-1,NA,TGCGCCAGCAGCCACGGACAGGGGGCGAGGACTGAAGCTTTCTTT,CASSHGQGARTEAFF
TRBD1,TRBJ1-5,TRBV6-5,NA,TGTGCCAGCAGGCTGGACAGGGTCCATCAGCCCCAGCATTTT,CASRLDRVHQPQHF
NA,TRBJ1-1,TRBV19,NA,TGTGCCAGTAAGCCCTCTCCCTGGGGCCGTGAAGCTTTCTTT,CASKPSPWGREAFF
TRBD1,TRBJ1-5,TRBV6-5,few,TGTGCCAGCAGAGGACAGGTAAATCAGCCCCAGCATTTT,CASRGQVNQPQHF
NA,TRBJ1-2,TRBV7-2,NA,TGTGCCAGCAGCTCCGGAGGGGAGGGCTATGGCTACACCTTC,CASSSGGEGYGYTF
NA,TRBJ2-7,TRBV4-2,NA,TGTGCCAGCAGCCAATGGCGTGGGCGGGACGAGCAGTACTTC,CASSQWRGRDEQYF
NA,TRBJ2-7,TRBV7-6,NA,TGTGCCAGCAGCTTAGCCGGGTCAGGGGGGTACGAGCAGTACTTC,CASSLAGSGGYEQYF
TRBD2,TRBJ2-2,TRBV30,NA,TGTGCCTGGACTCGGACTAGCGGGAGGAACACCGGGGAGCTGTTTTTT,CAWTRTSGRNTGELFF
TRBD1,TRBJ1-4,TRBV25-1,NA,TGTGCCAGCAGTGGGACAGGGGGGGGCGAAAAACTGTTTTTT,CASSGTGGGEKLFF
TRBD2,TRBJ2-7,TRBV28,NA,TGTGCCAGCAGTTTGGAGGGAGGGCCCCGCGAGCAGTACTTC,CASSLEGGPREQYF
NA,TRBJ2-7,TRBV11-2,NA,TGTGCCAGCAGCAACCCCCCCCAGGGCTACGAGCAGTACTTC,CASSNPPQGYEQYF
NA,TRBJ1-2,TRBV7-2,few,TGTGCCAGCAGCTTCCCCACCGGGACTCCAAGCAGCTACACCTTC,CASSFPTGTPSSYTF